This T cell receptor (beta chain) comes out of a study of T cells in Graves' hyperthyroidism and ophthalmopathy. Study-wide background: Any treatment followed the collection of peripheral blood at initial diagnosis.

V was pared by 1 base and J by 7 bases, with 7 bases between. Germline CDR1 and CDR2: SGHRS and YFSETQ. The CDR3 is 12 amino acids. There are a few counts of this clonotype. The CDR3 regions of TCR beta were amplified from RNA transcripts. An initial round of RT-PCR targeting the TCR CDR3 relied on the HTBI primer set. TCRdb reprocessed the multiplex PCR reads with MiXCR, giving one entry per CDR3 protein. This sample has about 380,000 distinct CDR3 sequences, with about a fifth found just once. The sequence was collected from a man younger than 35 with Graves' ophthalmopathy. Sequencing was carried out using blood. This rearrangement joins TRBV5-1 to TRBJ2-3; D is undetermined. The CDR3 sequence: CASSLFENTQYF. CDR3 coding DNA: TGCGCCAGCAGCTTGTTTGAGAATACGCAGTATTTT.